These T cell receptor beta chains were read from a single sample in a study of T cell responses to AZD1222 COVID-19 vaccine. Profiling relied on immunoSEQ multiplex PCR, and the TCRdb table lists in-frame clones only, not all of them. Among about 150,000 clones listed, roughly 90% were seen once. The sequencing used peripheral blood, collected 28 days after the second AZD1222 dose. These TCRs come from an adult who received the AZD1222 COVID-19 vaccine. Both conserved end residues are part of each CDR3. A D gene is named only where the DNA matches it firmly. Clone size is stated in some rows and not others, as once, few, many or a class when expanded.

>NA|TRBV5-1|TRBJ1-4|NA
CASSTTGTPFGGEKLFF
TGCGCCAGCAGCACCACCGGGACACCTTTTGGGGGGGAAAAACTGTTTTTT
>NA|TRBV18|TRBJ2-1|NA
CASSDGWDPYNEQFF
TGTGCCAGCTCAGACGGTTGGGACCCTTACAATGAGCAGTTCTTC
>NA|TRBV19|TRBJ1-3|NA
CASNAGQHPGNTIYF
TGTGCCAGTAATGCCGGACAGCACCCTGGAAACACCATATATTTT
>NA|TRBV30|TRBJ2-2|NA
CAWRQQTGTGELFF
TGTGCCTGGAGACAACAGACAGGCACCGGGGAGCTGTTTTTT
>NA|TRBV4-2|TRBJ1-2|many
CASSQAAGAGYGYTF
TGTGCCAGCAGCCAAGCGGCAGGGGCTGGCTATGGCTACACCTTC
>NA|TRBV7-9|TRBJ1-6|NA
CASSLDSPLHF
TGTGCCAGCAGTTTGGATTCACCCCTCCACTTT
>NA|TRBV29-1|TRBJ2-1|NA
CSVEYGYNEQFF
TGCAGCGTTGAATACGGGTACAATGAGCAGTTCTTC
>TRBD2|TRBV6-5|TRBJ2-1|NA
CASSLAESYNEQFF
TGTGCCAGCAGTCTAGCGGAATCCTACAATGAGCAGTTCTTC
>NA|TRBV9|TRBJ2-1|NA
CASSVAPALEYNEQFF
TGTGCCAGCAGCGTCGCCCCGGCGCTAGAGTACAATGAGCAGTTCTTC
>TRBD2|TRBV6-6|TRBJ2-7|NA
CASSYRGGRAHEQYF
TGTGCCAGCAGTTACCGGGGCGGGAGGGCCCACGAGCAGTACTTC
>TRBD1|TRBV28|TRBJ1-4|many
CASSSYIRTGLTNEKLFF
TGTGCCAGCAGTTCCTATATTAGGACAGGGCTAACTAATGAAAAACTGTTTTTT
>NA|TRBV29-1|TRBJ2-3|once
CSVESVGTDTQYF
TGCAGCGTTGAATCAGTTGGCACAGATACGCAGTATTTT
>TRBD1|TRBV28|TRBJ1-4|NA
CASSNRGREKLFF
TGTGCCAGCAGTAACAGGGGGCGGGAAAAACTGTTTTTT
>NA|TRBV5-6|TRBJ2-1|NA
CASSPRGYFYNEQFF
TGTGCCAGCAGCCCCCGGGGTTATTTCTACAATGAGCAGTTCTTC
>TRBD2|TRBV27|TRBJ2-7|NA
CASSGRAGDEQYF
TGTGCCAGCAGCGGGAGGGCCGGCGACGAGCAGTACTTC
>TRBD1|TRBV11-1|TRBJ1-1|NA
CASTSQGADTEAFF
TGTGCCAGCACCTCACAGGGGGCCGACACTGAAGCTTTCTTT
>NA|TRBV6-5|TRBJ1-5|NA
CASSSSQPQHF
TGTGCCAGCAGTTCGTCTCAGCCCCAGCATTTT
>NA|TRBV12-5|TRBJ2-1|NA
CASGLGGATYNEQFF
TGTGCTAGTGGTTTAGGGGGGGCCACCTACAATGAGCAGTTCTTC
>NA|TRBV28|TRBJ2-2|NA
CASNERGYTGELFF
TGTGCCAGCAACGAAAGGGGATACACCGGGGAGCTGTTTTTT
>NA|TRBV27|TRBJ2-7|once
CASRPPEFFYEQYF
TGTGCCAGCAGACCCCCCGAGTTCTTCTACGAGCAGTACTTC
>NA|TRBV5-6|TRBJ1-1|NA
CASSPGDGDTEAFF
TGTGCCAGCAGCCCAGGGGATGGGGACACTGAAGCTTTCTTT
>NA|TRBV5-8|TRBJ2-2|NA
CASSLGSVATGELFF
TGTGCCAGCAGCTTAGGAAGCGTGGCTACCGGGGAGCTGTTTTTT
>NA|TRBV3-1/TRBV3-2|TRBJ1-1|NA
CASSHSDRNTEAFF
TGTGCCAGCAGCCATTCGGACAGAAACACTGAAGCTTTCTTT
>NA|TRBV11-2|TRBJ2-2|NA
CASRPAGSSTGELFF
TGTGCCAGCAGACCAGCCGGGAGTAGTACCGGGGAGCTGTTTTTT
>TRBD1|TRBV9|TRBJ1-2|NA
CASSVTGADGYTF
TGTGCCAGCAGCGTGACAGGGGCGGACGGCTACACCTTC